The 31 T cell receptor beta chains below come from one sample, sequenced in a study of T cells in Graves' hyperthyroidism and ophthalmopathy. Amplification targeted TCR beta CDR3 regions from RNA transcripts. The TCR CDR3 first-round RT-PCR relied on the HTBI primer set. TCRdb fed the multiplex PCR reads into MiXCR, producing one record per CDR3 protein. The table has around 450,000 distinct CDR3 sequences, around 14% seen once. Material for sequencing was blood. The receptors originated from a woman under 30 with Graves' hyperthyroidism.

CDR3 loop: CASSRTGTEAYEQYF. The CDR3 DNA reads TGCGCCAGCAGCCGTACCGGGACAGAAGCCTACGAGCAGTACTTC. The chain links TRBV5-1 to TRBJ2-7; 7 nucleotides match TRBD1. V shed 4 bases and J 2 bases; nucleotides not matched to a gene: 9. CDR3 length: 15 residues. CDR1 and CDR2 (germline): SGHRS, YFSETQ.

As to this clonotype: This may arise from a read error, as a much more abundant clone is one base away. This rearrangement joins TRBV28 to TRBJ2-3; D unclear. The CDR3 is 11 residues long. Germline-derived CDR1 and CDR2 are MDHEN and SYDVKM. V shed 6 bases and J shed 7 bases, with 8 bases lying between them. CDR3 protein: CASRMRYTQYF. DNA for the CDR3: TGTGCCAGCAGGATGAGATATACGCAGTATTTT. The entire variable domain, with the rest obtained from reference TRBV28 and TRBJ2-3, is as follows: DVKVTQSSRYLVKRTGEKVFLECVQDMDHENMFWYRQDPGLGLRLIYFSYDVKMKEKGDIPEGYSVSREKKERFSLILESASTNQTSMYLCASRMRYTQYFGPGTRLTVL.

This clonotype appeared many times. Germline is not matched at one junction end, which may reflect a read error. This rearrangement joins TRBV2 to TRBJ1-1; 7 nucleotides align to TRBD1. The CDR3 extends over 14 amino acids. Germline V gives CDR1 SNHLY, CDR2 FYNNEI. The CDR3 protein is CASSRQGPNAEAFF. DNA of the CDR3: TGTGCCAGCAGTCGACAGGGCCCGAACGCTGAAGCTTTCTTT.

This clonotype has ten or more counts. The genes are TRBV2 and TRBJ2-3, with D possibly being TRBD1 (6 bases). The germline gives CDR1 SNHLY, CDR2 FYNNEI. CDR3 length: 17 residues. Trimming stripped 6 bases from V and 1 base from J, with 20 bases between. CDR3 protein: CASSSARTVKGTDTQYF. CDR3 DNA sequence: TGTGCCAGCAGCTCCGCCCGGACAGTGAAGGGCACAGATACGCAGTATTTT. The full variable domain, rest sourced from reference TRBV2 and TRBJ2-3, is EPEVTQTPSHQVTQMGQEVILRCVPISNHLYFYWYRQILGQKVEFLVSFYNNEISEKSEIFDDQFSVERPDGSNFTLKIRSTKLEDSAMYFCASSSARTVKGTDTQYFGPGTRLTVL.

In its sample, this clonotype was seen many times. The chain carries TRBV24-1 and TRBJ2-1, with D perhaps matching TRBD1 (6 bases). Trimming shortened V by 3 bases and J by 3 bases, and 14 bases separated the two germline ends. CDR1 KGHDR and CDR2 SFDVKD come from the germline V gene. This CDR3 has 16 amino acids. The CDR3 bases are TGTGCCACCAGTGATGCGCCTAGAGGGGGCTACAATGAGCAGTTCTTC. This gives the protein CATSDAPRGGYNEQFF.

Concerning this clonotype itself: A read error may be the cause here, since a much bigger clone is one base away. J is TRBJ1-1 and V is TRBV5-1; D uncertain. The CDR3 totals 17 residues. Germline V lookup: CDR1 SGHRS, CDR2 YFSETQ. The CDR3 protein is CSSSLASDYAMNTEAFF. For the CDR3, the DNA is TGCTCCAGCAGCTTGGCGTCCGACTATGCTATGAACACTGAAGCTTTCTTT.

Ten or more counts support this clonotype. This CDR3 is CASRTGTEQFF. In DNA form, the CDR3 reads TGTGCCAGCAGAACCGGGACAGAGCAGTTCTTC. V usage is TRBV12-3 or TRBV12-4 and J usage is TRBJ2-1; possible D gene TRBD1, 6 bases. V was shortened by 6 bases and J by 10 bases, with 10 bases between the two germline ends. The CDR3 has 11 amino acids.

Note on this clonotype: Being one base from a much bigger clone, this may be a read error. This chain joins TRBV6-1 and TRBJ1-1; a possible D gene is TRBD1 (5 bases). CDR1 and CDR2 (germline): MNHNS, SASEGT. The CDR3 loop spans 15 amino acids. The DNA for the CDR3 is TGTGCCAGCAGTCCCTGGGACTCATGGAACACTGGAGCTTTCTTT. Translation: CASSPWDSWNTGAFF.

This chain connects TRBV20-1 to TRBJ1-4; D remains ambiguous. This CDR3 spans 14 amino acids. CDR1 is DFQATT and CDR2 is SNEGSKA in the germline V gene (reference sequence). Deletions cut 6 bases from V and 3 bases from J, with 14 bases between. The DNA for the CDR3 is TGCAGTGCGAAGGAGATAGGGCCTAATGAAAAACTGTTTTTT. Amino acid sequence: CSAKEIGPNEKLFF.

The chain combines TRBV19 with TRBJ2-1; D is undetermined. Germline CDR1 LNHDA, CDR2 SQIVND (reference sequence). Trimming stripped 5 bases from V and 4 bases from J, with 9 bases between. There are 13 residues in the CDR3. CDR3 in DNA: TGTGCCAGTAGTGCCACAGAATACAATGAGCAGTTCTTC. This gives the protein CASSATEYNEQFF. Drawing the rest from reference TRBV19 and TRBJ2-1, the complete variable domain is DGGITQSPKYLFRKEGQNVTLSCEQNLNHDAMYWYRQDPGQGLRLIYYSQIVNDFQKGDIAEGYSVSREKKESFPLTVTSAQKNPTAFYLCASSATEYNEQFFGPGTRLTVL.

Ten or more counts support this clonotype. This chain links TRBV2 with TRBJ1-1; D gene ambiguous. Germline V gene data show CDR1 as SNHLY and CDR2 as FYNNEI. The germline V and J ends were trimmed by 3 bases and 11 bases, with 13 bases remaining between them. There are 12 residues in the CDR3. CDR3 DNA: TGTGCCAGCAGTGACTTTACTTTAGCGGCTTTCTTT. Its protein is CASSDFTLAAFF.

This clonotype was seen a handful of times. The chain recombines TRBV7-3 with TRBJ2-2; TRBD2 might be the D (5 bases). The CDR3 is made up of 17 amino acids. Trimming pared 5 bases from V and 7 bases from J, leaving 23 bases between. The germline V gene has CDR1 SGHTA and CDR2 FQGTGA. CDR3 sequence: CASSPQWTRLGIGELFF. The CDR3 coding sequence is TGTGCCAGCAGCCCACAGTGGACTCGGCTTGGGATCGGGGAGCTGTTTTTT.

In this sample, this clonotype turned up many times. The chain has TRBV14 and TRBJ1-1; D possibly corresponds to TRBD1 (6 bases). With 7 bases removed from V and 3 bases from J, the gap between germline ends came to 18 bases. This CDR3 has 15 amino acids. The germline V gene has CDR1 SGHDN and CDR2 FVKESK. The chain's CDR3 is CASNAGALGDTEAFF. CDR3 coding DNA: TGTGCCAGCAACGCAGGGGCCCTGGGAGACACTGAAGCTTTCTTT.

This clonotype has a handful of counts. The chain recombines TRBV19 with TRBJ2-5, with 12 bases matching TRBD2. Germline trimming cut 4 bases from V and 5 bases from J; bases unmatched to any gene: 11. Per germline, CDR1 LNHDA and CDR2 SQIVND (reference sequence). This CDR3 has 17 residues. CDR3 in amino acids: CASSRGTRTSGTETQYF. CDR3 coding DNA: TGTGCCAGTAGTAGGGGGACTCGGACTAGCGGGACGGAGACCCAGTACTTC.

This clonotype was seen many times. The V gene is TRBV7-3, the J gene TRBJ2-5, with 7 positions matching TRBD2. V lost 1 base and J lost 1; bases outside the gene matches: 6. Germline V gives CDR1 SGHTA, CDR2 FQGTGA. This CDR3 is 16 amino acids long. The CDR3 DNA reads TGTGCCAGCAGCTTAAATCCTAGCGGTACCCAAGAGACCCAGTACTTC. It is translated as CASSLNPSGTQETQYF.

With regard to this clonotype: The germline gene is not matched at one end of the junction; a read error may be the cause. The genes are TRBV29-1 and TRBJ2-2; a weak D match, TRBD1 (5 bases). The CDR3 totals 15 residues. CDR1 SQVTM and CDR2 ANQGSEA come from the germline V gene. CDR3 region: CGVERSQGNTGELFF. The CDR3 DNA is TGCGGCGTTGAACGTAGCCAGGGGAACACCGGGGAGCTGTTTTTT.

This clonotype was seen at least ten times. V is TRBV7-6 and J is TRBJ1-5; D is perhaps TRBD1 (6 bases). Germline V gene lookup returns CDR1 SGHVS and CDR2 FNYEAQ. The CDR3 runs to 13 residues. The V and J ends lost 5 bases and 11 bases respectively, with 16 bases between them. The CDR3 here is CASSPSRGGAQHF. The CDR3 region has the DNA TGTGCCAGCAGCCCGAGTAGAGGGGGGGCCCAGCATTTT.

This chain connects TRBV25-1 to TRBJ2-1; D may be TRBD2 (6 bases). Germline CDR1 and CDR2: MGHDK and SYGVNS. Trimming took 5 bases from V and 7 from J, leaving 12 bases between them. The CDR3 extends over 13 amino acids. This CDR3 is CASSRRAGNEQFF. The CDR3 coding sequence is TGTGCCAGCAGTAGACGGGCGGGGAATGAGCAGTTCTTC.

In this sample, this clonotype turned up a few times. The J gene is TRBJ2-2, the V gene TRBV6-1; 7 positions agree with TRBD2. Trimming at V came to 7 bases and at J to 3 bases, leaving 2 bases not matched to a gene. The CDR3 covers 13 residues. Germline V gives CDR1 MNHNS, CDR2 SASEGT. The CDR3 here is CASKSGDTGELFF. The CDR3 nucleotides are TGTGCCAGCAAGAGCGGGGACACCGGGGAGCTGTTTTTT.

In this sample, this clonotype turned up many times. The chain is built from TRBV4-1 and TRBJ2-7; D is tentatively TRBD1 or TRBD2 (5 bases each). This CDR3 contains 14 residues. V dropped 4 bases and J dropped 3 bases, with 13 bases sitting between them. The germline V gene encodes CDR1 MGHRA and CDR2 YSYEKL. CDR3 in amino acids: CASSLGTTGYEQYF. CDR3 DNA: TGCGCCAGCAGCCTGGGGACGACGGGCTACGAGCAGTACTTC.

The table lists this clonotype with many counts. Here the CDR3 DNA reads TGTGCCAGCAGTTCACGACCCGGGACTAGCGGGGTATCCTACAATGAGCAGTTCTTC. Translation gives CASSSRPGTSGVSYNEQFF. The chain employs TRBV6-1 and TRBJ2-1; 13 nucleotides agree with TRBD2. The CDR3 runs 19 residues. Germline V CDR1 and CDR2: MNHNS, SASEGT. V lost 5 bases and J lost 1; bases outside the gene matches: 11.

This clonotype came up a few times. The chain carries TRBV20-1 and TRBJ2-7, with 8 bases lining up with TRBD1. The CDR3 contains 15 residues. CDR1 and CDR2 (germline): DFQATT, SNEGSKA (reference sequence). V lost 0 bases to trimming and J lost 2 bases; unmatched junction nucleotides: 6. Here the CDR3 reads CSARDMAGGTYEQYF. CDR3 nucleotide sequence: TGCAGTGCTAGAGATATGGCAGGGGGCACCTACGAGCAGTACTTC.

This clonotype was seen a few times. CDR3 DNA: TGTGCCAGCAGCTTGGGACTGGGGAATGAAAAACTGTTTTTT. This codes for CASSLGLGNEKLFF. The chain carries TRBV5-8 and TRBJ1-4; D uncertain. Deletions cut 0 bases from V and 5 bases from J, with 8 bases between. The CDR3 length is 14 residues. In germline, CDR1 is SGHTS, CDR2 YDEGEE.

This chain joins TRBV14 and TRBJ2-5, with D perhaps matching TRBD1 (6 bases). The CDR3 sequence is 15 residues long. Per germline, CDR1 SGHDN and CDR2 FVKESK. With 3 bases removed from V and 4 bases from J, the gap between germline ends came to 15 bases. The DNA for the CDR3 is TGTGCCAGCAGCCACTTCACAGGGATTTCAGAGACCCAGTACTTC. This encodes CASSHFTGISETQYF.

This clonotype was counted many times. The chain joins TRBV20-1 to TRBJ2-5, with D unclear. Germline CDR1 is DFQATT and CDR2 is SNEGSKA (reference sequence). There are 12 residues in the CDR3. Trimming removed 6 bases at V and 4 bases at J, with 12 bases between. The CDR3 coding sequence is TGCAGTGCCACCTCGGTGGGAGAGACCCAGTACTTC. It is translated as CSATSVGETQYF.

This clonotype was seen ten or more times. The chain links TRBV2 to TRBJ1-4; D may be TRBD1 (5 bases). Germline CDR1 SNHLY, CDR2 FYNNEI. CDR3 length: 16 amino acids. The ends were cut back, 4 bases at V and 5 bases at J, with 17 bases in the middle. For the CDR3, the DNA is TGTGCCAGCAGTGTTGAGGGGATCGGGACGAATGAAAAACTGTTTTTT. Its translation is CASSVEGIGTNEKLFF.

This clonotype has a count of ten or more. The chain uses TRBV5-5 and TRBJ2-3; D is unresolved. V dropped 4 bases and J dropped 3 bases, with 9 bases sitting between them. The CDR3 has 13 residues. Germline lookup yields CDR1 SGHKS and CDR2 YYEKEE (reference sequence). CDR3 nucleotides: TGTGCCAGCAGCCGTTCTGGGACAGATACGCAGTATTTT. This encodes CASSRSGTDTQYF. Looking up the rest from reference TRBV5-5 and TRBJ2-3 gives the full variable domain: DAGVTQSPTHLIKTRGQQVTLRCSPISGHKSVSWYQQVLGQGPQFIFQYYEKEERGRGNFPDRFSARQFPNYSSELNVNALLLGDSALYLCASSRSGTDTQYFGPGTRLTVL.

This clonotype was seen many times. The chain combines TRBV5-6 with TRBJ2-5; D is possibly TRBD2 (6 bases). The CDR3 runs to 14 residues. Trimming left V 6 bases short and J 4 bases short, with 16 bases between. CDR1 is SGHDT, CDR2 YYEEEE, per germline. The CDR3 reads CASNDLQGGETQYF. The DNA of the CDR3 is TGTGCCAGCAACGACCTTCAGGGAGGAGAGACCCAGTACTTC. The variable domain in full, with the rest retrieved from reference TRBV5-6 and TRBJ2-5, is DAGVTQSPTHLIKTRGQQVTLRCSPKSGHDTVSWYQQALGQGPQFIFQYYEEEERQRGNFPDRFSGHQFPNYSSELNVNALLLGDSALYLCASNDLQGGETQYFGPGTRLLVL.

This clonotype came up a few times. The rearrangement links TRBV24-1 to TRBJ2-5; D gene unclear. Germline V gene sequence: CDR1 KGHDR, CDR2 SFDVKD. V was cut by 1 base and J by 4 bases, with 6 bases left in between. CDR3 size: 13 residues. The CDR3 spells CATSDLRSETQYF. CDR3 in DNA: TGTGCCACCAGTGATTTACGTTCAGAGACCCAGTACTTC.

This clonotype was detected many times. The V call is TRBV28, the J call TRBJ1-5, with 9 bases fitting TRBD1. This CDR3 spans 15 amino acids. V dropped 5 bases and J dropped 6; count of bases not matched to a gene: 8. CDR1 and CDR2 (germline): MDHEN, SYDVKM. In DNA, the CDR3 is TGTGCCAGCAGTCCGGGACAGGGCAGATCTCAGCCCCAGCATTTT. As protein: CASSPGQGRSQPQHF.

The genes are TRBV24-1 and TRBJ2-3; D gene unclear. CDR3 length: 14 residues. The germline V and J ends were trimmed by 5 bases and 0 bases, with 8 bases remaining between them. Germline CDR1 is KGHDR and CDR2 is SFDVKD. CDR3: CATSGGASTDTQYF. The CDR3 DNA follows: TGTGCCACCAGTGGTGGCGCAAGCACAGATACGCAGTATTTT.